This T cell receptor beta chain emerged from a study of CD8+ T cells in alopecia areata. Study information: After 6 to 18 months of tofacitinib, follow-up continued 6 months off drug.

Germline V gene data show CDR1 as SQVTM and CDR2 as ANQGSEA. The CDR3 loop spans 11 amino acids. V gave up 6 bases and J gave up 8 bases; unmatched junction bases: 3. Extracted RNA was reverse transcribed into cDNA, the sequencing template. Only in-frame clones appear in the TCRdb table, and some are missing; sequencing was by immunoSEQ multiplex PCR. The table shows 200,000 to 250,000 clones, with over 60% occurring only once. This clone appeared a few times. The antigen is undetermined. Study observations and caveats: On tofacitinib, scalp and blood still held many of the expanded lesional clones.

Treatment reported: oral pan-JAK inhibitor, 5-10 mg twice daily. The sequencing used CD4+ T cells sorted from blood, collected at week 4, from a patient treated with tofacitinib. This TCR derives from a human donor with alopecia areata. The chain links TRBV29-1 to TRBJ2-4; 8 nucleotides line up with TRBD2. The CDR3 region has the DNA TGCAGCGTAGTAGCGGGGTACATTCAGTACTTC. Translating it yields CSVVAGYIQYF.